These 26 T cell receptor beta chains were sequenced from one sample in a study of molecular identifiers for immune sequencing clone quantification. A single record per CDR3 protein comes from TCRdb applying MiXCR to the PCR reads. The sample consists of about 510,000 distinct CDR3 sequences, roughly 25% of them appearing once. Sample: naive CD8+ T cells from blood, with Jurkat cell RNA spiked in. Specified subset: FACS-sorted CD8+CD4-CCR7+CD45RA+ naive T cells. The receptors derive from a human donor in good health. Some libraries in this study had Jurkat cell RNA spiked in.

J is TRBJ2-2 and V is TRBV9; D may be TRBD1 (5 bases). This CDR3 has 18 residues. Looked up from germline, CDR1 is SGDLS and CDR2 is YYNGEE. V was pared by 0 bases and J by 4 bases, with 19 bases between. The CDR3 bases are TGTGCCAGCAGCGTAGACCCCGTCCTACGACAGAGCACCGGGGAGCTGTTTTTT. Translated: CASSVDPVLRQSTGELFF.

This clonotype was found a few times. This chain links TRBV20-1 with TRBJ2-5, with D tentatively TRBD2 (7 bases). This CDR3 has 14 amino acids. Germline lookup yields CDR1 DFQATT and CDR2 SNEGSKA (reference sequence). V shed 0 bases and J shed 4 bases, with 12 bases lying between them. The CDR3 DNA follows: TGCAGTGCTAGAGATAGGGGGGGGCCAGAGACCCAGTACTTC. Protein sequence: CSARDRGGPETQYF.

With regard to this clonotype: A much larger clone lies a single base off, so this may be a read error. J is TRBJ1-4 and V is TRBV28, with 8 positions matching TRBD1. After removal of 5 bases from V and 7 bases from J, the junction contained 12 bases not matched to a gene. In germline, CDR1 is MDHEN, CDR2 SYDVKM. CDR3 length: 16 amino acids. The CDR3 coding sequence is TGTGCCAGCAGTGGGGGACAGGTGCGGAGGTGTGAAAAACTGTTTTTT. It specifies CASSGGQVRRCEKLFF.

The chain couples TRBV24-1 to TRBJ2-5, with a tentative D call TRBD1 (6 bases). V lost 4 bases and J lost 5, with 13 bases in between. Germline V gene sequence: CDR1 KGHDR, CDR2 SFDVKD. The CDR3 contains 14 residues. CDR3 coding DNA: TGTGCCACCAGTGACTCAGGGGCGTCTGAGACCCAGTACTTC. It is translated as CATSDSGASETQYF.

This clonotype was seen a few times. J is TRBJ2-3 and V is TRBV9; D uncertain. The CDR3 covers 15 residues. Germline V CDR1 and CDR2: SGDLS, YYNGEE. Trimming took 4 bases from V and 0 from J, leaving 12 bases between them. The DNA of the CDR3 is TGTGCCAGCAGCAACAGCGACCTCAGCACAGATACGCAGTATTTT. Translation gives CASSNSDLSTDTQYF. The full variable domain, with the rest looked up from reference TRBV9 and TRBJ2-3, is DSGVTQTPKHLITATGQRVTLRCSPRSGDLSVYWYQQSLDQGLQFLIQYYNGEERAKGNILERFSAQQFPDLHSELNLSSLELGDSALYFCASSNSDLSTDTQYFGPGTRLTVL.

This clonotype was counted a few times. This rearrangement joins TRBV29-1 to TRBJ2-1; TRBD1 matches at 10 bases. Per the germline V gene, CDR1 is SQVTM and CDR2 is ANQGSEA. After removal of 6 bases from V and 5 bases from J, the junction contained 7 bases not matched to a gene. The CDR3 contains 14 residues. The CDR3 sequence is CSVAGDRGNNEQFF. In DNA form, the CDR3 reads TGCAGCGTCGCTGGGGACAGGGGAAACAATGAGCAGTTCTTC.

The chain employs TRBV6-2 or TRBV6-3 and TRBJ2-3; weak D call: TRBD1 (6 bases). Germline V gene data show CDR1 as MNHEY and CDR2 as SVGEGT. This CDR3 is built from 11 residues. The germline V and J ends were trimmed by 5 bases and 13 bases, with 13 bases remaining between them. CDR3 bases: TGTGCCAGCAGTCACACGGACAGTGAGTATTTT. Protein product: CASSHTDSEYF.

This clonotype has only a few counts. V is TRBV6-1 and J is TRBJ2-7, with D uncertain. V lost 10 bases and J 7 bases, leaving 14 bases between the germline ends. The CDR3 consists of 11 residues. Germline CDR1 reads MNHNS; CDR2 reads SASEGT. The CDR3 reads CAMGPPREQYF. The CDR3 DNA is TGTGCCATGGGCCCCCCAAGGGAGCAGTACTTC.

Details on this clonotype: A clone one base away is much larger, so this may be a read error. V usage is TRBV5-3 and J usage is TRBJ2-5, with 11 bases matching TRBD2. TRBV5-3 is an ORF, with its function uncertain. The length of the CDR3 is 15 residues. As DNA, the CDR3 is TGTGCCACCTCTAGCGGGGGGTCGTACCAAGAGACCCAGTGCTTC. It encodes CATSSGGSYQETQCF.

As concerns this clonotype: One junction end does not reproduce the germline sequence, and a read error may be involved. The chain is built from TRBV7-9 and TRBJ1-1, with D perhaps matching TRBD1 (5 bases). The germline gives CDR1 SEHNR, CDR2 FQNEAQ (reference sequence). The CDR3 contains 12 residues. In nucleotides, the CDR3 is TGTGCCAGCAGCTTAGCAGGGGACGCAGCTGTCTTT. Protein: CASSLAGDAAVF.

The chain couples TRBV5-6 to TRBJ2-7, with D possibly matching TRBD1 (7 bases). The CDR3 consists of 14 residues. V was pared by 1 base and J by 4 bases, with 12 bases between. CDR1 is SGHDT and CDR2 is YYEEEE in the germline V gene. CDR3 residues: CASSLWAGGYEQYF. In nucleotides, the CDR3 is TGTGCCAGCAGCTTGTGGGCAGGGGGGTACGAGCAGTACTTC.

There are many counts of this clonotype. V is TRBV20-1 and J is TRBJ2-7; the D gene is possibly TRBD2 (5 bases). This CDR3 region has 15 residues. In germline, CDR1 is DFQATT, CDR2 SNEGSKA (reference sequence). Trimming left V 3 bases short and J 2 bases short, with 17 bases between. In DNA form, the CDR3 reads TGCAGTGCTAGGGCCGAGATCCGGGAAGCCTACGAGCAGTACTTC. It translates to CSARAEIREAYEQYF.

This clonotype has ten or more counts. This rearrangement joins TRBV12-3 or TRBV12-4 to TRBJ1-1; 11 bases align to TRBD1. There are 15 residues in the CDR3. J was trimmed by 2 bases and V by 5 bases; bases with no gene match: 4. In DNA, the CDR3 is TGTGCCAGCAGTACGGGACAGGGGGTAAACACTGAAGCTTTCTTT. It codes for CASSTGQGVNTEAFF.

V usage is TRBV19 and J usage is TRBJ2-3; TRBD2 agrees at 7 bases. V trimming: 3 bases; J trimming: 4 bases; junction bases outside the gene matches: 7. This CDR3 has 15 amino acids. Germline assignment: CDR1 LNHDA and CDR2 SQIVND (reference sequence). The DNA for the CDR3 is TGTGCCAGTAGTATCGGGGCTAGCGGCGCAGATACGCAGTATTTT. The encoded protein is CASSIGASGADTQYF.

This clonotype was seen many times. The CDR3 sequence is CASSLLAGSTDTQYF. The DNA of the CDR3 is TGTGCCAGCAGCTTACTAGCGGGAAGCACAGATACGCAGTATTTT. The chain uses TRBV7-9 and TRBJ2-3, with 9 bases aligning to TRBD2. CDR1 is SEHNR, CDR2 FQNEAQ, per germline (reference sequence). Losses at the gene ends were 2 bases for V and 0 bases for J; bases not matched to a gene: 0. This CDR3 has 15 residues.

About this clonotype itself: This may be a read error, as it is one base from a much larger clone. The chain is built from TRBV20-1 and TRBJ2-3; D is tentatively TRBD1 or TRBD2 (5 bases each). CDR3 length: 14 amino acids. Germline-derived CDR1 and CDR2 are DFQATT and SNEGSKA (reference sequence). The CDR3 is CSARLAISTGTQYF. CDR3 DNA: TGCAGTGCTAGACTAGCAATTAGCACAGGTACGCAGTATTTT.

This clonotype was observed once. A clone one base away is much larger, so this may be a read error. The rearrangement uses TRBV13 and TRBJ1-1; D uncertain. The CDR3 consists of 11 residues. Germline lookup yields CDR1 PRHDT and CDR2 FYEKMQ (reference sequence). The CDR3 sequence: CASSQETGAFF. CDR3 in DNA: TGTGCCAGCAGCCAGGAAACTGGAGCTTTCTTT. The variable domain in full, with the rest retrieved from reference TRBV13 and TRBJ1-1, is AAGVIQSPRHLIKEKRETATLKCYPIPRHDTVYWYQQGPGQDPQFLISFYEKMQSDKGSIPDRFSAQQFSDYHSELNMSSLELGDSALYFCASSQETGAFFGQGTRLTVV.

In its sample, this clonotype was seen many times. The rearrangement uses TRBV7-6 and TRBJ1-2; the D is unclear. From germline, CDR1 is SGHVS and CDR2 FNYEAQ. Trimming removed 0 bases from V and 4 bases from J, with 15 bases in between. This CDR3 has 16 amino acids. The CDR3 protein is CASSLARSEQLYGYTF. CDR3 DNA sequence: TGTGCCAGCAGCTTAGCCCGCTCGGAACAACTCTATGGCTACACCTTC.

This clonotype showed up just a few times. This chain joins TRBV10-3 and TRBJ1-1; the D gene is possibly TRBD1 (5 bases). Trimming took off 0 bases at V and 5 bases at J, with 10 bases between the two ends. The germline gives CDR1 ENHRY, CDR2 SYGVKD. The CDR3 runs to 14 residues. The CDR3 is CAISESQGLTEAFF. The CDR3, as DNA: TGTGCCATCAGTGAGTCGCAGGGATTGACTGAAGCTTTCTTT.

As for this clonotype: A clone one base away is much larger, so this may be a read error. V and J are TRBV29-1 and TRBJ1-2; D may be TRBD1 (5 bases). Germline V gene data show CDR1 as SQVTM and CDR2 as ANQGSEA. CDR3 length equals 16 residues. The CDR3 spells CSAEVIDGGRANGYSF. CDR3 coding DNA: TGCAGCGCCGAGGTTATTGACGGGGGACGGGCAAATGGCTACTCCTTC.

This clonotype has a handful of counts. The CDR3 here is CASSFLSGLAGDTDTQYF. CDR3 nucleotides: TGTGCCAGCAGCTTTCTATCTGGGCTAGCGGGAGACACAGATACGCAGTATTTT. The chain carries TRBV7-9 and TRBJ2-3; TRBD2 matches at 10 bases. Losses at the gene ends were 3 bases for V and 2 bases for J; bases not matched to a gene: 11. CDR1 is SEHNR, CDR2 FQNEAQ, per germline (reference sequence). The CDR3 loop spans 18 amino acids.

This clonotype was detected only a few times. This chain joins TRBV7-2 and TRBJ2-7; no firm D call. Trimming left V 5 bases short and J 2 bases short, with 10 bases between. CDR1 and CDR2 from the germline V gene are SGHTA and FQGNSA. The CDR3 extends over 13 amino acids. As DNA, the CDR3 is TGTGCCAGCAGCCCCTTCGACACCTACGAGCAGTACTTC. Translation gives CASSPFDTYEQYF.

There are many counts of this clonotype. The chain joins TRBV28 to TRBJ2-5; tentatively, D is TRBD1 (6 bases). CDR1 and CDR2 from the germline V gene are MDHEN and SYDVKM. This CDR3 comprises 14 residues. V lost 4 bases, J lost 2 bases, and 11 bases lay in between. CDR3 coding DNA: TGTGCCAGCAGTTACGGACAGAGACAAGAGACCCAGTACTTC. Amino acids: CASSYGQRQETQYF. Looking up the rest from reference TRBV28 and TRBJ2-5 gives the full variable domain: DVKVTQSSRYLVKRTGEKVFLECVQDMDHENMFWYRQDPGLGLRLIYFSYDVKMKEKGDIPEGYSVSREKKERFSLILESASTNQTSMYLCASSYGQRQETQYFGPGTRLLVL.

This clonotype has ten or more counts. The rearrangement joins TRBV12-3 or TRBV12-4 to TRBJ1-1, with 7 bases aligning to TRBD1. The CDR3 length is 14 residues. V gave up 6 bases and J gave up 3 bases; unmatched junction bases: 7. CDR3 DNA: TGTGCCAGCAGCCAAGGGGGCTACTACACTGAAGCTTTCTTT. Protein product: CASSQGGYYTEAFF.

This clonotype has more than one count but fewer than ten. The chain is built from TRBV20-1 and TRBJ2-1; TRBD2 is a possible D gene (5 bases). Germline assignment: CDR1 DFQATT and CDR2 SNEGSKA (reference sequence). V lost 1 base and J lost 10, with 11 bases in between. The CDR3 is 12 residues long. CDR3 sequence: CSARVEGWEQFF. The CDR3 bases are TGCAGTGCTAGAGTTGAGGGATGGGAGCAGTTCTTC.

The gene calls are TRBV6-5 and TRBJ2-7; D remains ambiguous. CDR3 length: 13 residues. Looked up from germline, CDR1 is MNHEY and CDR2 is SVGAGI. V lost 4 bases to trimming and J lost 7 bases, with 14 bases between them. CDR3 nucleotide sequence: TGTGCCAGCAGTTCCGGAACCCCGAGGGAGCAGTACTTC. Translated: CASSSGTPREQYF.